This TCR beta chain emerged from a study of blood T cell repertoires in COVID-19 (TCRdb year 2020). At the level of the whole study: Collaborator samples came from the United States, Italy and Spain and covered acute and convalescent phases of COVID-19. The prospective study material was composed of cDNA or gDNA derived from T cells, B-cell-depleted T cells, or PBMCs. Deeply sampled blood TCRbeta repertoires from subjects exposed to, actively infected with, or recovered from COVID-19 were included in the dataset. The repertoires were released in a freely available public database intended as a resource for research on the immune response to SARS-CoV-2. Samples came from the ongoing ImmuneRACE study (first 160 participants) plus 1,254 subjects from 6 global collaborators. The sample metadata nearly always contained a de-identified subject ID, COVID-19 status, age in years and sex. Where available, HLA class I and class II types were obtained from metadata supplied by the sample provider rather than from assay-based typing. Paper-wide results and their limitations: The amount of clinical and demographic metadata varied by source and participant and was provided uncurated.

V was cut back by 5 bases and J by 3 bases, leaving a gap of 13 bases between them. As encoded in the germline V gene, CDR1 is SGHAT while CDR2 is FQNNGV. From the cysteine through the phenylalanine, the CDR3 covers 14 amino acids. This entry keeps only the CDR3 DNA: 42 bases, framed from base 1. Participants in the prospective study were enrolled through a virtual design, were aged roughly 18 to 100 years, and lived in 24 United States geographic areas. To assign participants to cohorts, the prospective study relied on clinical history that participants themselves reported in a screening survey and a study questionnaire. Exposed participants had been in contact, within 2 weeks of entering the study, with a person who had a PCR-confirmed or clinician-diagnosed case of COVID-19. In the prospective study, whole blood, serum and a nasopharyngeal or oropharyngeal swab were collected from each participant by mobile phlebotomists. Additional blood draws and questionnaires over an approximately two-month period could optionally be provided by prospective study participants. Prospective study blood samples were shipped either frozen or at room temperature before DNA extraction.

This clone appeared a single time. Its antigen is not yet known. Base qualities are missing; no much larger clone stands one base away. TCRbeta CDR3 regions were amplified from genomic DNA by means of the immunoSEQ Assay, a bias-controlled multiplex PCR. The authors processed their data as follows. Nucleated cell counts per sample were estimated from amplification of reference gene primers within the assay. To quantify the absolute abundance of each unique TCRbeta CDR3 rearrangement, sequence reads were collapsed and filtered. Productive Simpson clonality was computed per sample as the square root of Simpson's diversity index over productive rearrangements. The table comes from immuneACCESS by way of TCRdb, which keeps in-frame sequences with V and J called. Part of the clones is missing from these tables; in studies checked, under half for an unresolved V gene and the rest for unknown reasons. The V and J calls and clone size were taken over from that table, and D and trimming were inferred from the DNA. The sample includes 220,000 or so clones, with over 80% observed a single time. 0.85% to 0.9% of the sample goes to the ten largest clones.

The V and J genes are TRBV11-2 and TRBJ1-2; the D gene identity is not certain. This TCR was recovered from a man between 50 and 59 years old who had been exposed to COVID-19. Material: PBMCs or T cells enriched from blood (not recorded which). The DNA sequence follows: TGTGCCAGCAGCAGAGAATGGGGAGACTATGGCTACACCTTC. This sequence encodes CASSREWGDYGYTF.